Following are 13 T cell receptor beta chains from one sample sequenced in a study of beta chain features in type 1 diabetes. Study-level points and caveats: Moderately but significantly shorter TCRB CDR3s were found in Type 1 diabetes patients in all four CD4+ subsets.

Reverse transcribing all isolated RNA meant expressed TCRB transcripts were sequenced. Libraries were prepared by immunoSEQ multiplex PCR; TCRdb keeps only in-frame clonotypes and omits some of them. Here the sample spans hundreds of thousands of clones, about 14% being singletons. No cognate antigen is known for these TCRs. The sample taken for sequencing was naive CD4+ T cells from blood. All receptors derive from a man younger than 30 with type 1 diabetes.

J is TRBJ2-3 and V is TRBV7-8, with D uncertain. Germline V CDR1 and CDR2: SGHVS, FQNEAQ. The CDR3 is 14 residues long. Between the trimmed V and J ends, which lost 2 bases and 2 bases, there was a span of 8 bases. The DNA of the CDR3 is TGTGCCAGCAGCTTAAGGCGACTCACAGATACGCAGTATTTT. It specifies CASSLRRLTDTQYF.

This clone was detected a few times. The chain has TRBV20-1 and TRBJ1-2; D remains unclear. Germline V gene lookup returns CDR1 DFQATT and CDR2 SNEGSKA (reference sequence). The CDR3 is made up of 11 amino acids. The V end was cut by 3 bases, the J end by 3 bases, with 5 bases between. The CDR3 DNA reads TGCAGTGCTAGCTTTGACTATGGCTACACCTTC. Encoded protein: CSASFDYGYTF.

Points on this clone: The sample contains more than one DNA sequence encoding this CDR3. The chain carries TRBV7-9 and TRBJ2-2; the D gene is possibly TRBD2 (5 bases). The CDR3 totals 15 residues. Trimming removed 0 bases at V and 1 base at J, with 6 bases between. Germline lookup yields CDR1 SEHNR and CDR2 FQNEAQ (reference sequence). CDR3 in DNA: TGTGCCAGCAGCTTAGCGGCGGGGAACACCGGGGAGCTGTTTTTT. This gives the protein CASSLAAGNTGELFF.

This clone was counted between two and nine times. Written as DNA, the CDR3 is TGTGCCTGGGACAGGGGGCTTATAGATACGCAGTATTTT. Translated, it gives CAWDRGLIDTQYF. V usage is TRBV30 and J usage is TRBJ2-3, with TRBD1 matching 10 bases. The V and J ends lost 5 bases and 5 bases, in that order; junction bases with no gene match: 4. Germline assignment: CDR1 GTSNPN and CDR2 SVGIG (reference sequence). CDR3 length equals 13 residues.

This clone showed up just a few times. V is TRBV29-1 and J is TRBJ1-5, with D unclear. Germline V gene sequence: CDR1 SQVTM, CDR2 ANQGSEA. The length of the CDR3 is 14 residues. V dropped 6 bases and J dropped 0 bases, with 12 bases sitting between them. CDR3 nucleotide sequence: TGCAGCGTCTCTCATGGGTATAGCAATCAGCCCCAGCATTTT. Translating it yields CSVSHGYSNQPQHF.

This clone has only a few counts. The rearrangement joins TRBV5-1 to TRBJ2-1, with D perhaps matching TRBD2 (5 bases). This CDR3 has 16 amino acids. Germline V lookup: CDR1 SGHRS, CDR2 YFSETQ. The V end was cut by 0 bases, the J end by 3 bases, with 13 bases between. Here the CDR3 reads CASSLGLNEGYNEQFF. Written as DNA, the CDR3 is TGCGCCAGCAGCTTGGGACTAAATGAGGGCTACAATGAGCAGTTCTTC.

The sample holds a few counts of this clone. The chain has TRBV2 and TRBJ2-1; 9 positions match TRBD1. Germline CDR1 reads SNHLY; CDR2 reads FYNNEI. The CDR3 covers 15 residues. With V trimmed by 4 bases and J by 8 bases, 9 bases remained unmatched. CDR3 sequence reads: CASSAGQGSWDEQFF. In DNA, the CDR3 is TGTGCCAGCAGTGCCGGACAGGGGAGTTGGGATGAGCAGTTCTTC.

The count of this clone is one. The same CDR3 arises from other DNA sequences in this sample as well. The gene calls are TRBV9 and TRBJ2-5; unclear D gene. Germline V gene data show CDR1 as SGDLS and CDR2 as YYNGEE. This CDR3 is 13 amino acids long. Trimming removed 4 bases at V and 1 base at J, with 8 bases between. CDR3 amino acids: CASSPSAQETQYF. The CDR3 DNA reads TGTGCCAGCAGCCCGTCGGCCCAAGAGACCCAGTACTTC.

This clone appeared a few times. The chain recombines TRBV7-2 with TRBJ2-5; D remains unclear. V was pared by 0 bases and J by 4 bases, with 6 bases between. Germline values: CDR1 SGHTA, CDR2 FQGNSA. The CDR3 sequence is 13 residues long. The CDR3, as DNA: TGTGCCAGCAGCTTAGCCCCTCCAGAGACCCAGTACTTC. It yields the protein CASSLAPPETQYF.

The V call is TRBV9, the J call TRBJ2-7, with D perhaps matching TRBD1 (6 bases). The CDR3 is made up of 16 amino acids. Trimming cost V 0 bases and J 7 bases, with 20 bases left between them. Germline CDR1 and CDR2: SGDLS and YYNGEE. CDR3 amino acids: CASSVAPRGETGEQYF. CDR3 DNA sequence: TGTGCCAGCAGCGTAGCCCCCAGGGGAGAGACGGGTGAGCAGTACTTC.

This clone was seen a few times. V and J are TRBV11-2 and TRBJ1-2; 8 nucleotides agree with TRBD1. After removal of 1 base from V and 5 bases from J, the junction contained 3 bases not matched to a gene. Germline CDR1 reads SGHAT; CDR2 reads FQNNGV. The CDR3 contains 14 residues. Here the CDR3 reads CASSLVQGEYGYTF. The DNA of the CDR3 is TGTGCCAGCAGCTTAGTACAGGGGGAATATGGCTACACCTTC. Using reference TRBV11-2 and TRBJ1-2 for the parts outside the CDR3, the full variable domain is EAGVAQSPRYKIIEKRQSVAFWCNPISGHATLYWYQQILGQGPKLLIQFQNNGVVDDSQLPKDRFSAERLKGVDSTLKIQPAKLEDSAVYLCASSLVQGEYGYTFGSGTRLTVV.

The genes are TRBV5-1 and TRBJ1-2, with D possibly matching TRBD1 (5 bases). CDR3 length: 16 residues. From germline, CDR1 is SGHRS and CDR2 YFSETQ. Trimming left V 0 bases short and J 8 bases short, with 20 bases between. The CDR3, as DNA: TGCGCCAGCAGCTTGGAAGGGGACGGGAGCCGACGGGGCTACACCTTC. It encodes CASSLEGDGSRRGYTF. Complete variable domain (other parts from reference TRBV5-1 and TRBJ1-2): KAGVTQTPRYLIKTRGQQVTLSCSPISGHRSVSWYQQTPGQGLQFLFEYFSETQRNKGNFPGRFSGRQFSNSRSEMNVSTLELGDSALYLCASSLEGDGSRRGYTFGSGTRLTVV.

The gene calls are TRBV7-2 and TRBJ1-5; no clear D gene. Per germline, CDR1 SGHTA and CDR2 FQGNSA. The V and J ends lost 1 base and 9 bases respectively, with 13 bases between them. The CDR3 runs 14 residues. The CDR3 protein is CASSLGSTSLPQHF. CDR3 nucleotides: TGTGCCAGCAGCTTAGGCTCCACATCTTTGCCCCAGCATTTT.